The 20 T cell receptor beta chains reported below all come from one sample, sequenced in a study of T-cell reconstitution after alpha-beta-depleted transplantation in children. Preparation of the TCRbeta library involved a method that used unique molecular identifiers. MiXCR, run by TCRdb on the PCR reads, gives a single entry per CDR3 protein. The sample gives around 400,000 distinct CDR3 sequences, roughly 11% of which show up once; roughly 6% is in the top ten. The source was PBMCs from the stem cell graft donor, collected from the stem cell graft. The source of these receptors is a human donor who donated a stem cell graft to a child with acute myeloid leukemia.

This clonotype appeared a few times. This chain's CDR3 is CASSLGDLNYEQYV. CDR3 nucleotides: TGTGCCAGCAGCTTAGGGGACTTGAACTACGAGCAGTACGTC. V is TRBV7-8 and J is TRBJ2-7, with a tentative D call TRBD2 (6 bases). Germline V gene data show CDR1 as SGHVS and CDR2 as FQNEAQ. CDR3 length: 14 residues. Trimming removed 1 base from V and 3 bases from J, with 10 bases in between.

At least ten counts were recorded for this clonotype. V and J are TRBV5-1 and TRBJ2-2; D unclear. CDR1 is SGHRS, CDR2 YFSETQ, per germline. The CDR3 contains 14 residues. Trimming cost V 5 bases and J 1 base, with 9 bases left between them. The CDR3 DNA follows: TGCGCCAGCAGGCCGCCAGGGAACACCGGGGAGCTGTTTTTT. Translated, it gives CASRPPGNTGELFF.

The table lists this clonotype with many counts. The chain carries TRBV29-1 and TRBJ2-5, with D tentatively TRBD1 or TRBD2 (5 bases each). Trimming removed 5 bases at V and 5 bases at J, with 12 bases between. This CDR3 has 12 amino acids. The germline gives CDR1 SQVTM, CDR2 ANQGSEA. In DNA form, the CDR3 reads TGCAGCGTTTTTCGGGGCTTGGAGACCCAGTACTTC. The encoded protein is CSVFRGLETQYF.

The chain uses TRBV10-3 and TRBJ2-1; a possible D gene is TRBD1 (5 bases). The V gene lost 11 bases and the J gene lost 5 bases, with 19 bases spanning the gap. The length of the CDR3 is 14 residues. Germline V gives CDR1 ENHRY, CDR2 SYGVKD. CDR3 in DNA: TGTGCCTCGAAACAGGCCTCAACTAACAATGAGCAGTTCTTC. Translating gives CASKQASTNNEQFF.

The V gene is TRBV5-1, the J gene TRBJ2-7; either TRBD1 or TRBD2 may fit D (5 bases each). CDR3 length: 14 residues. Germline-derived CDR1 and CDR2 are SGHRS and YFSETQ. V was cut by 4 bases and J by 4 bases, with 15 bases left in between. The chain's CDR3 is CASSPVGTGYEQYF. The DNA for the CDR3 is TGCGCCAGCAGCCCGGTAGGGACCGGTTACGAGCAGTACTTC.

This clonotype was counted only a few times. The V call is TRBV6-5, the J call TRBJ2-7; D may correspond to TRBD1 or TRBD2 (5 bases each). V lost 4 bases to trimming and J lost 6 bases, with 19 bases between them. The CDR3 totals 15 residues. Germline V CDR1 and CDR2: MNHEY, SVGAGI. This CDR3 reads CASSLSGTISFEQYF. DNA of the CDR3: TGTGCCAGCAGTTTATCCGGGACCATCAGTTTCGAGCAGTACTTC.

This clonotype was seen repeatedly, ten times or more. The V and J genes are TRBV10-3 and TRBJ1-1; TRBD1 matches at 7 bases. The CDR3 contains 14 residues. V lost 4 bases, J lost 4 bases, and 6 bases stayed unmatched. The germline V gene encodes CDR1 ENHRY and CDR2 SYGVKD. This CDR3 reads CAISVKGAGTEAFF. DNA for the CDR3: TGTGCCATCAGTGTTAAGGGGGCAGGCACTGAAGCTTTCTTT.

The sample holds many counts of this clonotype. J is TRBJ2-1 and V is TRBV3-1, with D maybe TRBD1 (6 bases). Germline V CDR1 and CDR2: LGHDT, YNNKEL (reference sequence). This CDR3 is 15 amino acids long. The V end was cut by 0 bases, the J end by 5 bases, with 11 bases between. DNA for the CDR3: TGTGCCAGCAGCCAAGACAGGGGACAAAACAATGAGCAGTTCTTC. Translating gives CASSQDRGQNNEQFF.

The rearrangement joins TRBV18 to TRBJ1-3; a weak D match, TRBD1 (5 bases). The CDR3 is 19 residues long. V was shortened by 4 bases and J by 0 bases, with 22 bases between the two germline ends. CDR1 KGHSH and CDR2 LQKENI come from the germline V gene. The CDR3 DNA reads TGTGCCAGCTCACTGTCCACGGGACGCGCCCGTACCTCTGGAAACACCATATATTTT. Protein sequence: CASSLSTGRARTSGNTIYF.

This clonotype came up a few times. The gene calls are TRBV29-1 and TRBJ2-1, with 7 bases fitting TRBD2. This CDR3 has 12 amino acids. V shed 4 bases, J shed 7 bases, and the junction held 4 bases outside the gene matches. Germline V gene sequence: CDR1 SQVTM, CDR2 ANQGSEA. CDR3 coding DNA: TGCAGCGTTGCGGCGGGAGAAAATGAGCAGTTCTTC. It yields the protein CSVAAGENEQFF.

This clonotype was observed a handful of times. The chain carries TRBV2 and TRBJ2-7, with 9 bases matching TRBD1. The CDR3 spans 16 residues. V lost 6 bases to trimming and J lost 4 bases; unmatched junction nucleotides: 13. CDR1 SNHLY and CDR2 FYNNEI come from the germline V gene. In DNA form, the CDR3 reads TGTGCCAGCAGCCTGGGGGGGACGGACAGGGGATACGAGCAGTACGTC. It yields the protein CASSLGGTDRGYEQYV.

V and J are TRBV7-9 and TRBJ1-6; D uncertain. This CDR3 has 13 amino acids. V was shortened by 1 base and J by 13 bases, with 11 bases between the two germline ends. In germline, CDR1 is SEHNR, CDR2 FQNEAQ (reference sequence). In nucleotides, the CDR3 is TGTGCCAGCAGCTTAGATACGACTATGCCCCTCCACTTT. It is translated as CASSLDTTMPLHF.

This clonotype was detected ten times or more. The chain joins TRBV7-2 to TRBJ2-3; possible D gene TRBD2, 7 bases. Germline loops: CDR1 SGHTA, CDR2 FQGNSA. V dropped 5 bases and J dropped 6 bases, with 15 bases sitting between them. CDR3 length: 14 residues. CDR3: CASSPSGGADTQYF. CDR3 nucleotides: TGTGCCAGCAGCCCCTCTGGGGGGGCGGATACGCAGTATTTT.

This clonotype has ten or more counts. The chain has TRBV4-1 and TRBJ2-1; 8 bases map to TRBD1. The CDR3 is made up of 14 amino acids. The V segment lost 1 base and the J segment 7 bases; nucleotides outside the gene matches: 3. From germline, CDR1 is MGHRA and CDR2 YSYEKL. The CDR3 DNA reads as TGCGCCAGCAGCCAAGGACAGGGGCGGAATGAGCAGTTCTTC. It codes for CASSQGQGRNEQFF.

CDR3 sequence: CASGRQGVWGNTIYF. CDR3 in DNA: TGTGCCAGCGGACGACAGGGGGTTTGGGGAAACACCATATATTTT. The chain uses TRBV12-3 or TRBV12-4 and TRBJ1-3; 9 bases fit TRBD1. This CDR3 has 15 amino acids. The junction had 9 bases not matched to a gene; V was cut back by 8 bases and J by 4 bases.

The table lists this clonotype with a few counts. The rearrangement links TRBV4-2 to TRBJ2-2; D gene ambiguous. This CDR3 is 17 amino acids long. Germline CDR1 is LGHNA and CDR2 is YNFKEQ. Trimming left V 0 bases short and J 6 bases short, with 17 bases between. CDR3 residues: CASSQDMTPPGSGELFF. CDR3 nucleotide sequence: TGTGCCAGCAGCCAAGATATGACTCCCCCTGGCTCCGGGGAGCTGTTTTTT.

Only a few counts were recorded for this clonotype. This chain links TRBV15 with TRBJ2-1; 11 bases align to TRBD2. V shed 2 bases, J shed 1 base, and the junction held 7 bases outside the gene matches. The CDR3 is made up of 18 amino acids. Per the germline V gene, CDR1 is LNHNV and CDR2 is YYDKDF (reference sequence). Here the CDR3 DNA reads TGTGCCACCAGCAGAAAACTAGCGGGAGAATATTCCTACAATGAGCAGTTCTTC. As protein: CATSRKLAGEYSYNEQFF.

Remarks on this clonotype: One base away lies a much larger clone, so this may be a sequencing read error. This rearrangement joins TRBV6-2 or TRBV6-3 to TRBJ1-1; D gene ambiguous. The CDR3 totals 15 residues. V lost 0 bases to trimming and J lost 1 base, with 9 bases between them. Looked up from germline, CDR1 is MNHEY and CDR2 is SVGEGT. The CDR3 bases are TGTGCCAGCAGTTACTCGTACCCGAGGAACACTGAAGCTTTCTTT. As protein: CASSYSYPRNTEAFF.

In its sample, this clonotype was seen many times. The genes are TRBV5-1 and TRBJ2-3; D gene uncertain. The CDR3 loop spans 11 amino acids. Between the trimmed V and J ends, which lost 0 bases and 7 bases, there was a span of 3 bases. Germline loops: CDR1 SGHRS, CDR2 YFSETQ. CDR3 sequence: CASSLGHTQYF. The CDR3 DNA follows: TGCGCCAGCAGCTTGGGACATACGCAGTATTTT.

V is TRBV12-5 and J is TRBJ2-3, with 7 bases that match TRBD2. V was pared by 1 base and J by 1 base, with 2 bases of the junction left unmatched. The CDR3 consists of 15 residues. Germline values: CDR1 LGHNT, CDR2 FRNRAP. CDR3 bases: TGTGCTAGTGGTTTGGGTACTAGCGGCACAGATACGCAGTATTTT. Its translation is CASGLGTSGTDTQYF.